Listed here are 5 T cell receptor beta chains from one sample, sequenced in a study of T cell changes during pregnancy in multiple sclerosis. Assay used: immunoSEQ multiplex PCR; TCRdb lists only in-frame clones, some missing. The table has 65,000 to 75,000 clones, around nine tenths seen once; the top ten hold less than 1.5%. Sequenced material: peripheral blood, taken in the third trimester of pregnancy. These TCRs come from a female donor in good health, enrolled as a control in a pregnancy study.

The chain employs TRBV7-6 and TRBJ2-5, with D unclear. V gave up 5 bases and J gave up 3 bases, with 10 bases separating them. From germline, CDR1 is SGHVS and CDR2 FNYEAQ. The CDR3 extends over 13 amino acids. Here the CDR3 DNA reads TGTGCCAGCAGCAACCGGGTCAAAGAGACCCAGTACTTC. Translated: CASSNRVKETQYF. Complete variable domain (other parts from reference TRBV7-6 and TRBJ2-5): GAGVSQSPRYKVTKRGQDVALRCDPISGHVSLYWYRQALGQGPEFLTYFNYEAQQDKSGLPNDRFSAERPEGSISTLTIQRTEQRDSAMYRCASSNRVKETQYFGPGTRLLVL.

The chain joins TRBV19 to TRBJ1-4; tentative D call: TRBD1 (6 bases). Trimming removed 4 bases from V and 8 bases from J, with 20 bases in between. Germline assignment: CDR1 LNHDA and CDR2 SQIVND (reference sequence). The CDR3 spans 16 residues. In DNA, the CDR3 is TGTGCCAGTAGTACACGAGCCAGGGGAATTCGGGAAAAACTGTTTTTT. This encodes CASSTRARGIREKLFF.

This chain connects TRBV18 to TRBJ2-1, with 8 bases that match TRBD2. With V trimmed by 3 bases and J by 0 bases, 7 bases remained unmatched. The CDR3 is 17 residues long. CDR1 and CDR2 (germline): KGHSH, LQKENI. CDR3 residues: CASSPGGASSSYNEQFF. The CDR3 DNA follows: TGTGCCAGCTCACCCGGGGGGGCTTCGAGCTCCTACAATGAGCAGTTCTTC.

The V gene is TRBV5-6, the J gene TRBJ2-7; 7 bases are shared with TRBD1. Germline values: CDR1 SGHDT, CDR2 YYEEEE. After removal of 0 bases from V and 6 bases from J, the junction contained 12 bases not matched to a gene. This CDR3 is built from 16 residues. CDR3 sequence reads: CASSLGTGARGSEQYF. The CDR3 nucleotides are TGTGCCAGCAGCTTGGGTACAGGGGCAAGGGGTAGCGAGCAGTACTTC.

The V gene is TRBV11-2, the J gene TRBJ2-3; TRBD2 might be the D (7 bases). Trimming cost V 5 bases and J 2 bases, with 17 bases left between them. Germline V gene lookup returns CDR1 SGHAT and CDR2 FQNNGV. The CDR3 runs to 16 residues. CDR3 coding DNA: TGTGCCAGCAGCCTTAAGGGGGGGGGACTCACAGATACGCAGTATTTT. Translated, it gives CASSLKGGGLTDTQYF.